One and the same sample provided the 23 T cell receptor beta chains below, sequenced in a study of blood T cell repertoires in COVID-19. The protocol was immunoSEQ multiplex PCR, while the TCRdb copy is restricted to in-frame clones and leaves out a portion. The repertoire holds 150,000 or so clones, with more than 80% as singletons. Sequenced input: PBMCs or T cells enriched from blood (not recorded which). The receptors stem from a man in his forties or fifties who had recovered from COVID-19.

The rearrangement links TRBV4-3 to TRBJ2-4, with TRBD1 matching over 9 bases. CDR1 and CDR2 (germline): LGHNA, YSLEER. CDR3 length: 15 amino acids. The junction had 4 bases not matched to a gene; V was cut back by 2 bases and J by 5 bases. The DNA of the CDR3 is TGCGCCAGCAGCCAACAATGGACAGGGGAAAACATTCAGTACTTC. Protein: CASSQQWTGENIQYF.

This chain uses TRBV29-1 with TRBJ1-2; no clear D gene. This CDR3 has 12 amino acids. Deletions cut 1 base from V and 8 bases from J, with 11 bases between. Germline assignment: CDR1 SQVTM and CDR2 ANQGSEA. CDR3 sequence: CSVEVSGIGYTF. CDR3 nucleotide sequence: TGCAGCGTTGAAGTTTCGGGGATAGGCTACACCTTC.

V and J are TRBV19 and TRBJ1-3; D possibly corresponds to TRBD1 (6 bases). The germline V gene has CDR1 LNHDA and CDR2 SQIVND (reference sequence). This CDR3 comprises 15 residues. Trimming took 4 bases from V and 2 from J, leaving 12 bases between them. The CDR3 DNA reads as TGTGCCAGTAGTACCTCACAGGGCACTGGAAACACCATATATTTT. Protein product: CASSTSQGTGNTIYF.

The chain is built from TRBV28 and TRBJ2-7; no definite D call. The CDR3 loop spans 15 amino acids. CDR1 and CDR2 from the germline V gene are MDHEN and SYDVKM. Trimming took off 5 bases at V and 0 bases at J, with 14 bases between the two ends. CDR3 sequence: CASSDTLEASYEQYF. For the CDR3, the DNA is TGTGCCAGCAGTGATACCTTAGAAGCCTCCTACGAGCAGTACTTC.

The CDR3 protein is CASSPSLGVPMPGGHEYGYTF. The CDR3 bases are TGTGCCAGCTCACCGAGTCTTGGCGTCCCAATGCCGGGGGGGCACGAGTATGGCTACACCTTC. This rearrangement joins TRBV18 to TRBJ1-2; D perhaps matches TRBD1 (6 bases). Trimming stripped 3 bases from V and 5 bases from J, with 34 bases between. The CDR3 totals 21 residues. Germline CDR1 KGHSH, CDR2 LQKENI.

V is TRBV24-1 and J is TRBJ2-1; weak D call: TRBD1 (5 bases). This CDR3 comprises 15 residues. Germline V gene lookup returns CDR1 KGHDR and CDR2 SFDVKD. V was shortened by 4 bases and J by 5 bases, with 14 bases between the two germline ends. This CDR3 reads CATSDRQKWDNEQFF. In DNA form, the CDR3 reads TGTGCCACCAGTGACCGACAGAAATGGGACAATGAGCAGTTCTTC.

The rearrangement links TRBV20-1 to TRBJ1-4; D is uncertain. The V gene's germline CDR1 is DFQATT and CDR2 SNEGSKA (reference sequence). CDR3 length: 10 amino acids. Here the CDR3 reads CQLRNEKLFF. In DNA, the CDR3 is TGCCAGTTGAGGAATGAAAAACTGTTTTTT.

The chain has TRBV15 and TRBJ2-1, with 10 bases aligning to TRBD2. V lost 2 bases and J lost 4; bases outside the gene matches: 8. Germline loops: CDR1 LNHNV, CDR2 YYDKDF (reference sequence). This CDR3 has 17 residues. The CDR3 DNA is TGTGCCACCAGCAGAAAAGCCTGGACTAGCGGTTACAATGAGCAGTTCTTC. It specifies CATSRKAWTSGYNEQFF.

CDR3: CATGWDRAQPQHF. The CDR3 nucleotides read TGTGCCACCGGCTGGGACAGGGCTCAGCCCCAGCATTTT. The V and J genes are TRBV28 and TRBJ1-5; 9 bases agree with TRBD1. Trimming cost V 10 bases and J 6 bases; bases outside gene matches: 7. The CDR3 is 13 amino acids. From germline, CDR1 is MDHEN and CDR2 SYDVKM.

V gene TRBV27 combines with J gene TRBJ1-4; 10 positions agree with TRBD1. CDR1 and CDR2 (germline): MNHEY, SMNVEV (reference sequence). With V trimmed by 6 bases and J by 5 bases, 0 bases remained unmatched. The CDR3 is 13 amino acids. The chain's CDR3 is CASRGQGNEKLFF. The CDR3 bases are TGTGCCAGCAGGGGACAGGGGAATGAAAAACTGTTTTTT.

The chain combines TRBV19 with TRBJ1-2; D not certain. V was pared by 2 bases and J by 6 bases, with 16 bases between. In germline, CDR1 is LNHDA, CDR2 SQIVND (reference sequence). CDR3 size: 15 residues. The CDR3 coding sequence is TGTGCCAGTAGTATATCTGGCAGGAAGAAAGATGGCTACACCTTC. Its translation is CASSISGRKKDGYTF.

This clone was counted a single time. The CDR3 DNA follows: TGTGCCAGCAGTCCTCCCGGAGGTTTAGCGTTCTACGAGCAGTACTTC. Translating gives CASSPPGGLAFYEQYF. The rearrangement joins TRBV2 to TRBJ2-7; D might be TRBD2 (5 bases). Trimming left V 5 bases short and J 3 bases short, with 20 bases between. Germline CDR1 and CDR2: SNHLY and FYNNEI. This CDR3 is built from 16 residues.

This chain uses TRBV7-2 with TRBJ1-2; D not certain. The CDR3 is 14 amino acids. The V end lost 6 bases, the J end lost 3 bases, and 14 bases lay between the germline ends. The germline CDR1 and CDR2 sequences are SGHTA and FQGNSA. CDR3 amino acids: CASSQRVADYGYTF. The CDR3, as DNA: TGTGCCAGCAGTCAGAGGGTTGCGGACTATGGCTACACCTTC.

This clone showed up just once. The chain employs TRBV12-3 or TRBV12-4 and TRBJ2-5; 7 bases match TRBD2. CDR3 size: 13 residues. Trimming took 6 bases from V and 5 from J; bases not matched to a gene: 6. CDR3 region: CASSSLARETQYF. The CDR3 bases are TGTGCCAGCAGCTCACTAGCGCGGGAGACCCAGTACTTC.

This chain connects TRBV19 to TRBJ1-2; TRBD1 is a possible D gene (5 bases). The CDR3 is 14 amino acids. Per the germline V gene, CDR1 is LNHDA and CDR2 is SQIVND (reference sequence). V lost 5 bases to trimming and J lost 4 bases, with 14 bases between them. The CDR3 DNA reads TGTGCCAGTAGTCGGGGGGAAGGGGTCTATGGCTACACCTTC. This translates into CASSRGEGVYGYTF.

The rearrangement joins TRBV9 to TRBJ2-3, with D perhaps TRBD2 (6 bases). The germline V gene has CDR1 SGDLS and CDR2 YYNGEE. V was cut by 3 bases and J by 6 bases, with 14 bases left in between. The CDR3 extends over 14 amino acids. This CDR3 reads CASSAGTLEDTQYF. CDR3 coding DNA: TGTGCCAGCAGCGCCGGGACTCTCGAGGATACGCAGTATTTT.

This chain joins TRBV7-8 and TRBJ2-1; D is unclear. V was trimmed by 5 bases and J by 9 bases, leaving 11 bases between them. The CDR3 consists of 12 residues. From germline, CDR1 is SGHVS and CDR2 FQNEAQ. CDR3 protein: CASSPRFSEQFF. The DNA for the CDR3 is TGTGCCAGCAGCCCCCGCTTTAGTGAGCAGTTCTTC. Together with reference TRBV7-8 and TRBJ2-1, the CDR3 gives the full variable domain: GAGVSQSPRYKVAKRGQDVALRCDPISGHVSLFWYQQALGQGPEFLTYFQNEAQLDKSGLPSDRFFAERPEGSVSTLKIQRTQQEDSAVYLCASSPRFSEQFFGPGTRLTVL.

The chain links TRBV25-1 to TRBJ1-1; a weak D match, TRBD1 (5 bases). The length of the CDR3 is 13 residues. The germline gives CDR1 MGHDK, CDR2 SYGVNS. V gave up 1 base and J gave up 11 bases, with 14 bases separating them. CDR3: CASSESLNRLAFF. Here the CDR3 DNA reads TGTGCCAGCAGTGAATCCCTCAACAGGTTGGCTTTCTTT.

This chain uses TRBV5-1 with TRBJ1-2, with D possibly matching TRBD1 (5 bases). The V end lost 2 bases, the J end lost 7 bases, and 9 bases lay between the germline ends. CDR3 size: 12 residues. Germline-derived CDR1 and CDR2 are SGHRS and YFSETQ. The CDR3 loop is CASSFGGFGYTF. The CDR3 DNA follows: TGCGCCAGCAGCTTCGGGGGGTTTGGCTACACCTTC.

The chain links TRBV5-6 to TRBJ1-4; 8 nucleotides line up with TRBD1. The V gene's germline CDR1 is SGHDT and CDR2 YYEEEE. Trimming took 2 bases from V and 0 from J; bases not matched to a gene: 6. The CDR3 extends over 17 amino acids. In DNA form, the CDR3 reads TGTGCCAGCAGCTTAGGACAGGGCATTGCAACTAATGAAAAACTGTTTTTT. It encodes CASSLGQGIATNEKLFF.

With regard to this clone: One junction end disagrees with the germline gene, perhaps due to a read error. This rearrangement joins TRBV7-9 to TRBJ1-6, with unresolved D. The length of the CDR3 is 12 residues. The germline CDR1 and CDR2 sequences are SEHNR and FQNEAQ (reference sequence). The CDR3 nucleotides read TGTGCTAGCAGCTTAAACAACTCACCCCTCCACTTT. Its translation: CASSLNNSPLHF.

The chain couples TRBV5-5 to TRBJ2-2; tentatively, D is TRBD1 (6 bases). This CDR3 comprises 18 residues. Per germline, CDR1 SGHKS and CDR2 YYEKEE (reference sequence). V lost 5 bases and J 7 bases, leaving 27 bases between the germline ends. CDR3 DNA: TGTGCCAGCAGTCTCCTCGTGACAGGACAAACCTTGGGCGGGGAGCTGTTTTTT. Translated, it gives CASSLLVTGQTLGGELFF.

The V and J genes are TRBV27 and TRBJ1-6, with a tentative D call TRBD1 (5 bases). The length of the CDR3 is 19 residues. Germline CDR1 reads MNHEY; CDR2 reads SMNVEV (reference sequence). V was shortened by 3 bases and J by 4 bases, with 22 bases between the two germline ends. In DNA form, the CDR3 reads TGTGCCAGCAGTTTTACCCTCGGGGGTTCCCGACAGTATAATTCACCCCTCCACTTT. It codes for CASSFTLGGSRQYNSPLHF.